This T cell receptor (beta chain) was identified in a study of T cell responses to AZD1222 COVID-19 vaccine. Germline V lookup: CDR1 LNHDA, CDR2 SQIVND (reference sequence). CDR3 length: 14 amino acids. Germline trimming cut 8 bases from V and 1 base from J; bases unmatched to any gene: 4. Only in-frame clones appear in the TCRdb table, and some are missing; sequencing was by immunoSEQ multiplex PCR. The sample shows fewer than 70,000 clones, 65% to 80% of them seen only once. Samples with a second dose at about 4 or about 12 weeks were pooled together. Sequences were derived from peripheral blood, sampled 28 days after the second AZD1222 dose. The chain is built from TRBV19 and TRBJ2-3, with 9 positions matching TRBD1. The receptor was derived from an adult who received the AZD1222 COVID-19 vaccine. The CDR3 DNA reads TGTGCCAGTCGAGACAGGGGGGGCACAGATACGCAGTATTTT. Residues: CASRDRGGTDTQYF.